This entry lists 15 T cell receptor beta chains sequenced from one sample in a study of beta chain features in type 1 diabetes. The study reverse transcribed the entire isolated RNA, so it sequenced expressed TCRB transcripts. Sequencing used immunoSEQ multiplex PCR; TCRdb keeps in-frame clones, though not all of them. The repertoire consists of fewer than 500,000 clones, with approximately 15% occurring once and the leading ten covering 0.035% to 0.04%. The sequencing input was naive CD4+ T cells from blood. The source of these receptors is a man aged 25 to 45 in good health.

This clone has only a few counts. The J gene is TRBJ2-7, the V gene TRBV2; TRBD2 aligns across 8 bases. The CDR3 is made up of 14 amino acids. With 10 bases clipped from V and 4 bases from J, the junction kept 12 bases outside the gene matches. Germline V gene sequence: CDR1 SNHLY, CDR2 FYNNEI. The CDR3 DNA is TGTGCCACCCGCACAGGCCGACTAGCGTACGAGCAGTACGTC. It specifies CATRTGRLAYEQYV.

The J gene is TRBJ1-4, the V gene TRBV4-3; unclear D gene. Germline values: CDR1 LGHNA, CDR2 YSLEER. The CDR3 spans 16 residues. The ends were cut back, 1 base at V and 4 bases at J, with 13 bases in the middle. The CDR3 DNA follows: TGCGCCAGCAGCCAAGGAGACGGCCTAATTAATGAAAAACTGTTTTTT. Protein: CASSQGDGLINEKLFF.

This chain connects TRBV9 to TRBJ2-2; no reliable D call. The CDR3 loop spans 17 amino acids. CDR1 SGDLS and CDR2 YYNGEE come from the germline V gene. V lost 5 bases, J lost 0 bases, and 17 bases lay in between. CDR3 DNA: TGTGCCAGCAGGAAGGTTGTGGTGGGAACGAACACCGGGGAGCTGTTTTTT. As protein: CASRKVVVGTNTGELFF.

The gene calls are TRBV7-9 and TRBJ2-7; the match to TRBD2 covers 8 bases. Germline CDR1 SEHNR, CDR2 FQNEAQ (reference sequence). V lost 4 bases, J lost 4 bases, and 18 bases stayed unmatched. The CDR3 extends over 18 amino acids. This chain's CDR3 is CASSSGLDWPLGVYEQYV. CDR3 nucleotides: TGTGCCAGCAGCTCGGGACTAGACTGGCCTCTGGGGGTATACGAGCAGTACGTC.

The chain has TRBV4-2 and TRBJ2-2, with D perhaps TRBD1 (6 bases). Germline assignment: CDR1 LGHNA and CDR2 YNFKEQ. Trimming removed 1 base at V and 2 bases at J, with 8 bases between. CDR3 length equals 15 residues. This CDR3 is CASSQGTANTGELFF. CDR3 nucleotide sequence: TGTGCCAGCAGCCAAGGGACAGCAAACACCGGGGAGCTGTTTTTT.

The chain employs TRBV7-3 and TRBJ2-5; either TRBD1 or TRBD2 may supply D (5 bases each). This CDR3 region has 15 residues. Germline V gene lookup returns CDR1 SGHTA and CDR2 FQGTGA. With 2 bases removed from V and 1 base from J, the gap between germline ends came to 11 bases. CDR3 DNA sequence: TGTGCCAGCAGCTTAGGTCAGGGACGCCAAGAGACCCAGTACTTC. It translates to CASSLGQGRQETQYF.

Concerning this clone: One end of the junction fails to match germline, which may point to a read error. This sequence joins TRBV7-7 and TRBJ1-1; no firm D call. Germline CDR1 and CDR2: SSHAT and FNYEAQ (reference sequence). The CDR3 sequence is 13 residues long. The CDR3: CASSFGLNTEAFF. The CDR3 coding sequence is TGTGCTAGCAGCTTTGGGCTGAACACTGAAGCTTTCTTT.

The chain's CDR3 is CASSYPTSGGGETQYF. For the CDR3, the DNA is TGTGCCAGCAGTTATCCCACTAGCGGGGGCGGAGAGACCCAGTACTTC. The rearrangement links TRBV6-5 to TRBJ2-5; 11 positions agree with TRBD2. Germline V gene data show CDR1 as MNHEY and CDR2 as SVGAGI. The trim removed 3 bases at V and 4 bases at J, leaving 7 bases unmatched. CDR3 length: 16 residues.

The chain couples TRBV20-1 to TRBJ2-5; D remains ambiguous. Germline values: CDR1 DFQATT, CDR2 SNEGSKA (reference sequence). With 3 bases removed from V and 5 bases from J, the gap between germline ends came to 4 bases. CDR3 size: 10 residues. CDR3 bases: TGCAGTGCTAGTCTGGAGACCCAGTACTTC. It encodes CSASLETQYF.

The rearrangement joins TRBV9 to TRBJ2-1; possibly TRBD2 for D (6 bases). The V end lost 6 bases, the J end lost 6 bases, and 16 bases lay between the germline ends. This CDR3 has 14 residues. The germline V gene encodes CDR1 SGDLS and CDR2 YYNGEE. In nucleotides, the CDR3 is TGTGCCAGCACCGCGGGGCAGGTGGGCAATGAGCAGTTCTTC. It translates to CASTAGQVGNEQFF.

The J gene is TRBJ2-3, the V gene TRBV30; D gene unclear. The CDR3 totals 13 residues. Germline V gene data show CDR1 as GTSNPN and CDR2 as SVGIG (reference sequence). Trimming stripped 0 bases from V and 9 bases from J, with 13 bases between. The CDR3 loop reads CAWSVASAQTQYF. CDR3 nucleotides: TGTGCCTGGAGTGTAGCGTCGGCTCAAACGCAGTATTTT.

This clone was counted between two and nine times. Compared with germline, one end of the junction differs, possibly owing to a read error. The CDR3 region has the DNA TGTGCCAGCCGTTTCGGGGGGGGACCTACCTACAATGAGCAGTTCTTC. It codes for CASRFGGGPTYNEQFF. This chain joins TRBV27 and TRBJ2-1; 8 nucleotides align to TRBD2. CDR1 is MNHEY and CDR2 is SMNVEV in the germline V gene (reference sequence). The CDR3 extends over 16 amino acids.

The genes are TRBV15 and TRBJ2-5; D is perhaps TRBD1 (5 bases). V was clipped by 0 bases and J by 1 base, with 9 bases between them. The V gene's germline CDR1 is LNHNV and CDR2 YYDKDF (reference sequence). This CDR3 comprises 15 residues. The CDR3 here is CATSRDGAAQETQYF. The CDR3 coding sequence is TGTGCCACCAGCAGAGATGGGGCAGCCCAAGAGACCCAGTACTTC.

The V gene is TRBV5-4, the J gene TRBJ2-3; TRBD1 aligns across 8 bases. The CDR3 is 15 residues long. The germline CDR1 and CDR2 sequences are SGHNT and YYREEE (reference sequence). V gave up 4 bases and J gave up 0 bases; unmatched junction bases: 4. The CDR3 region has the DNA TGTGCCAGCAGCCTCCGGGACAGGAGCACAGATACGCAGTATTTT. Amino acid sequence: CASSLRDRSTDTQYF.

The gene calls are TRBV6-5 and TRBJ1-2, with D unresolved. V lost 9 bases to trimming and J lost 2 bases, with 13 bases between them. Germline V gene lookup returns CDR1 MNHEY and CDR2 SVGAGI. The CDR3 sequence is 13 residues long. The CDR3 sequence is CASTRTLNYGYTF. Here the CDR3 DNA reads TGTGCCAGTACTAGGACGCTCAACTATGGCTACACCTTC.